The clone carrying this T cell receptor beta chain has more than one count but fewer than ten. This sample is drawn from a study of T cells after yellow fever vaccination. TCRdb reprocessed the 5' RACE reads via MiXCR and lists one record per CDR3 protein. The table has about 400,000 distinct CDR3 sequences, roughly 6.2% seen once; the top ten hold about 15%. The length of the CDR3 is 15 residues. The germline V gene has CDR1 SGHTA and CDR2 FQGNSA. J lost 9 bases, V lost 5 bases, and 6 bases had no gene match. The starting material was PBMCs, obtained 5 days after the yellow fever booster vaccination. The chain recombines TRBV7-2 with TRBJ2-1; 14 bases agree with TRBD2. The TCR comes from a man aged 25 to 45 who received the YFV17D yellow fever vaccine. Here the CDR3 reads CASSAGLAGGLEQFF. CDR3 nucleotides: TGTGCCAGCAGCGCTGGACTAGCGGGAGGTCTTGAGCAGTTCTTC.